The 5 T cell receptor beta chains reported below all come from one sample, sequenced in a study of cytomegalovirus exposure and HLA in healthy donors. The protocol was immunoSEQ multiplex PCR, while the TCRdb copy is restricted to in-frame clones and leaves out a portion. In the table there are 160,000 or so clones, approximately 86% of which are singletons. Source material: PBMCs. The receptors here all came from a man aged 18 to 30 in good health and CMV-seropositive.

V usage is TRBV5-4 and J usage is TRBJ2-7; unclear D gene. Trimming took 9 bases from V and 0 from J, leaving 13 bases between them. This CDR3 has 13 amino acids. CDR1 SGHNT and CDR2 YYREEE come from the germline V gene (reference sequence). The CDR3 loop reads CAIHPPGSYEQYF. The DNA for the CDR3 is TGTGCCATTCACCCCCCGGGCTCCTACGAGCAGTACTTC.

The J gene is TRBJ1-2, the V gene TRBV28; D unclear. Germline V gives CDR1 MDHEN, CDR2 SYDVKM. Trimming cost V 4 bases and J 2 bases, with 11 bases left between them. CDR3 length equals 14 residues. As DNA, the CDR3 is TGTGCCAGCAGTTCGTGGCGACTGAACTATGGCTACACCTTC. This encodes CASSSWRLNYGYTF.

The V gene is TRBV27, the J gene TRBJ2-2; possibly TRBD2 for D (7 bases). CDR1 MNHEY and CDR2 SMNVEV come from the germline V gene (reference sequence). V lost 2 bases and J lost 7, with 17 bases in between. The CDR3 length is 16 residues. CDR3 sequence: CASSLGGGPFNGELFF. As DNA, the CDR3 is TGTGCCAGCAGTTTAGGGGGGGGCCCTTTTAACGGGGAGCTGTTTTTT.

This clone was recorded once. This sequence joins TRBV4-1 and TRBJ1-4, with 8 bases lining up with TRBD1. There are 13 residues in the CDR3. Unmatched junction bases numbered 2, after V lost 3 bases and J lost 8 bases. Germline V gene lookup returns CDR1 MGHRA and CDR2 YSYEKL. CDR3 nucleotides: TGCGCCAGCAGCCAGGGACAGGCGGAAAAACTGTTTTTT. It codes for CASSQGQAEKLFF.

The chain combines TRBV28 with TRBJ1-3, with unresolved D. V lost 5 bases to trimming and J lost 0 bases, with 14 bases between them. The germline gives CDR1 MDHEN, CDR2 SYDVKM. The CDR3 has 16 amino acids. CDR3 residues: CASSTPGRASGNTIYF. In nucleotides, the CDR3 is TGTGCCAGCAGTACCCCTGGGAGGGCCTCTGGAAACACCATATATTTT.